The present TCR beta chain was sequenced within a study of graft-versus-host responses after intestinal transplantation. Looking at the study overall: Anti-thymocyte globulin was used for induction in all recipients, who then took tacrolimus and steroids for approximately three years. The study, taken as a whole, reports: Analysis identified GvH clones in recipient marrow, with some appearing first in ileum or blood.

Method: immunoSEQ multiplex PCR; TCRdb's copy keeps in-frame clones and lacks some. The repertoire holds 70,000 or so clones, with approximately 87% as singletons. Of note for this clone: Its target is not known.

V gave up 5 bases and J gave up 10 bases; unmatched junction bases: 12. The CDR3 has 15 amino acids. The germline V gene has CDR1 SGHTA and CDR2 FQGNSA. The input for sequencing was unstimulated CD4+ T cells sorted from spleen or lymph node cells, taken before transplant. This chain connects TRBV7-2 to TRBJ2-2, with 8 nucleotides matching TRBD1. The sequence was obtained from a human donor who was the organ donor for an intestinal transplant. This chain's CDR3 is CASSRPGQALLELFF. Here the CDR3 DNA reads TGTGCCAGCAGCCGCCCGGGACAGGCCCTCCTGGAGCTGTTTTTT. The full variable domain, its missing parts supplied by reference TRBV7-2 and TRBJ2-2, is GAGVSQSPSNKVTEKGKDVELRCDPISGHTALYWYRQSLGQGLEFLIYFQGNSAPDKSGLPSDRFSAERTGGSVSTLTIQRTQQEDSAVYLCASSRPGQALLELFFGEGSRLTVL.